This TCR beta chain appears in the sequencing data of a study of somatic mutations in cytotoxic T cells in rheumatoid arthritis. Germline V lookup: CDR1 SNHLY, CDR2 FYNNEI. Trimming took 4 bases from V and 6 from J; bases not matched to a gene: 14. The CDR3 length is 17 residues. Points from the study as a whole: Nothing was done to adjust for multiple comparisons when TRBV07 showed up slightly less in rheumatoid arthritis patients. Rheumatoid arthritis patients were compared with age-matched healthy controls, and their CD8+ T-cell clonality did not differ significantly.

To note about this clone: The target antigen is unknown.

The method was immunoSEQ multiplex PCR; TCRdb's version includes in-frame clones alone and lacks a portion of them. The data show about 7,000 clones, 60% seen once. The origin of this receptor is a woman in her forties in good health. Sequencing was carried out using CD8+ T cells sorted from blood. The chain uses TRBV2 and TRBJ2-1; 8 nucleotides agree with TRBD2. The CDR3 protein is CASSGTSGPVGPNEQFF. The CDR3 nucleotides read TGTGCCAGCAGTGGAACTAGCGGTCCTGTAGGGCCCAATGAGCAGTTCTTC.